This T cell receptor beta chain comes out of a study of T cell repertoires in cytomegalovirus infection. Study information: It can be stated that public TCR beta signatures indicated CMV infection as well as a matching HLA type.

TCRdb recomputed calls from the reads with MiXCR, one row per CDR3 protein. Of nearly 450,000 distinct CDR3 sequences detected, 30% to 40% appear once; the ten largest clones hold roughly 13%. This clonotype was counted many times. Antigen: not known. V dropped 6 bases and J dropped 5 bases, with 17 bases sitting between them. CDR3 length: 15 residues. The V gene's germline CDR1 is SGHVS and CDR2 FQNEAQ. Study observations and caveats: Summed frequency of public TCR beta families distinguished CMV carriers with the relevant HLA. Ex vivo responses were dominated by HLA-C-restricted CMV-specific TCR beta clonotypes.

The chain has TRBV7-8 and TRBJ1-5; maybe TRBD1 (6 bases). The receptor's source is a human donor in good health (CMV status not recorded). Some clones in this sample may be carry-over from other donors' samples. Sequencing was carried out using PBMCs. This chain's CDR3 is CASSRQVTEDQPQHF. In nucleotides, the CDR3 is TGTGCCAGCAGTCGACAGGTCACAGAGGATCAGCCCCAGCATTTT.